The rows below give T cell receptor beta chains drawn from one sample of a study of monozygotic twins with inflammatory bowel disease. TCRdb re-called the 5' RACE reads and gives one entry per CDR3 protein, without DNA. The sample has over 150,000 distinct CDR3 sequences. The specimen sequenced was blood. The receptor source for this set is a human donor with ulcerative colitis or Crohn's disease, or a healthy co-twin of an affected twin (not recorded which). CDR3s include the opening cysteine and the closing phenylalanine or tryptophan. The size field is filled for only some rows; it gives once, few, many or a size class.

v_call	j_call	clone_size	cdr3_aa
TRBV7-2	TRBJ2-7	.	CASSLGTAGGNEQYF
TRBV7-6	TRBJ2-3	.	CASSLAAPSSTDTQYF
TRBV7-9	TRBJ1-4	.	CASSLGGADRKLFF
TRBV9	TRBJ1-1	.	CASSTDTYTEAFF
TRBV20-1	TRBJ2-7	.	CSARTGGYEQYF
TRBV12-3/TRBV12-4	TRBJ2-4	.	CASSLEGQPIQYF
TRBV9	TRBJ2-3	.	CASSVSRGSSTDTQYF
TRBV15	TRBJ2-3	.	CATSRRDRGSDTQYF
TRBV20-1	TRBJ2-7	.	CSAQGGTESYEQYF
TRBV6-1	TRBJ1-4	.	CASLDGVREKLFF
TRBV20-1	TRBJ2-7	.	CSAAEALAGAYEQYF
TRBV5-1	TRBJ1-2	.	CASSFEFSGNNYGYTF
TRBV20-1	TRBJ2-4	.	CSVPSGDAKNIQYF
TRBV20-1	TRBJ2-1	.	CSARDVGAGVYNEQFF
TRBV12-3/TRBV12-4	TRBJ1-3	.	CASTGSSGNTIYF
TRBV27	TRBJ2-7	.	CASSPSRDGLGEQYF
TRBV7-2	TRBJ2-3	medium-sized	CASSFRLARPGDTQYF
TRBV18	TRBJ2-5	.	CASFHQEGSQETQYF
TRBV6-6	TRBJ2-2	.	CASSYGGELFF
TRBV19	TRBJ1-5	.	CASSISQFVGRPNQPQHF
TRBV7-2	TRBJ2-1	.	CASSSQGYEQFF
TRBV24-1	TRBJ2-2	.	CATSQPDREAGELFF
TRBV12-3/TRBV12-4	TRBJ1-1	.	CASTLTGAWDTEAFF
TRBV4-2	TRBJ2-2	.	CASSLRTGGNTGELFF
TRBV7-9	TRBJ2-5	.	CASSLASGGLKTQYF
TRBV19	TRBJ1-6	.	CASPDRDPLSEPLHF
TRBV27	TRBJ2-7	.	CASSSLQGKGYEQYF
TRBV20-1	TRBJ2-3	.	CSARARTGTTDTQYF
TRBV9	TRBJ2-7	.	CASSVAGMGNEQYF
TRBV12-3/TRBV12-4	TRBJ2-7	.	CASSGGQGFPYEQYF
TRBV11-3	TRBJ2-7	.	CASSLVSGYSYEQYF
TRBV7-8	TRBJ2-3	.	CATGRGLTDTQYF
TRBV6-2/TRBV6-3	TRBJ2-1	.	CASGQSSSYNEQFF
TRBV12-3/TRBV12-4	TRBJ2-7	.	CASSLRGDNEQYF
TRBV5-4	TRBJ2-3	.	CASSSRGAGSTDTQYF
TRBV5-1	TRBJ2-3	.	CASSLAAGIADTQYF
TRBV5-5	TRBJ2-5	.	CASSGPGGFQETQYF